These 27 T cell receptor beta chains came from one sample sequenced in a study of blood T cell repertoires in COVID-19. TCRdb's table, derived via immunoSEQ multiplex PCR, lists solely in-frame clones and lacks some. The sample has around 65,000 clones, less than 85% seen once. Sequences were obtained from peripheral blood. Source of these receptors: a man aged 55 to 69 with acute or convalescent COVID-19.

This clone was seen just once. This chain uses TRBV19 with TRBJ1-3; D gene ambiguous. Germline V lookup: CDR1 LNHDA, CDR2 SQIVND (reference sequence). CDR3 length: 17 residues. Deletions cut 5 bases from V and 0 bases from J, with 17 bases between. CDR3 in DNA: TGTGCCAGTAGTCCCTCGGGGTCGCTGGACTCTGGAAACACCATATATTTT. Translated, it gives CASSPSGSLDSGNTIYF.

The genes are TRBV7-9 and TRBJ1-1, with 9 bases aligning to TRBD1. Trimming cost V 5 bases and J 5 bases; bases outside gene matches: 12. Germline CDR1 SEHNR, CDR2 FQNEAQ (reference sequence). This CDR3 is 16 amino acids long. CDR3 bases: TGTGCCAGCAGCATTACAGGGGGCCCGGGTGGAACTGAAGCTTTCTTT. It is translated as CASSITGGPGGTEAFF.

The chain combines TRBV5-1 with TRBJ1-4, with 10 bases aligning to TRBD1. This CDR3 is built from 15 residues. The V gene end was trimmed by 3 bases and the J gene end by 3 bases; junction bases not matched to a gene: 2. Germline assignment: CDR1 SGHRS and CDR2 YFSETQ. In DNA, the CDR3 is TGCGCCAGCAGCTGGGGACAGGGGTCTAATGAAAAACTGTTTTTT. It yields the protein CASSWGQGSNEKLFF.

The chain couples TRBV3-1 (or the pseudogene TRBV3-2) to TRBJ2-1; D might be TRBD2 (6 bases). Germline assignment: CDR1 LGHDT and CDR2 YNNKEL (reference sequence). The CDR3 totals 17 residues. Trimming stripped 7 bases from V and 0 bases from J, with 19 bases between. CDR3 sequence: CASTRGASASSYNEQFF. The CDR3 bases are TGTGCCAGCACAAGGGGAGCTAGCGCGAGCTCCTACAATGAGCAGTTCTTC.

The rearrangement links TRBV24-1 to TRBJ1-2; possible D gene TRBD1, 6 bases. The CDR3 has 11 amino acids. V was shortened by 4 bases and J by 8 bases, with 7 bases between the two germline ends. Per the germline V gene, CDR1 is KGHDR and CDR2 is SFDVKD. The CDR3 nucleotides are TGTGCCACCAGTGAGGGGGCAGGCTACACCTTC. It is translated as CATSEGAGYTF.

This chain connects TRBV19 to TRBJ2-4; a possible D gene is TRBD2 (8 bases). V was cut by 5 bases and J by 3 bases, with 14 bases left in between. CDR1 is LNHDA, CDR2 SQIVND, per germline (reference sequence). This CDR3 is 15 amino acids long. CDR3 in amino acids: CASSPGGTVKNIQYF. DNA of the CDR3: TGTGCCAGTAGTCCGGGGGGGACAGTCAAAAACATTCAGTACTTC.

V usage is TRBV5-5 and J usage is TRBJ2-5; TRBD1 matches at 8 bases. Germline V gene data show CDR1 as SGHKS and CDR2 as YYEKEE (reference sequence). V lost 3 bases to trimming and J lost 1 base; unmatched junction nucleotides: 5. The CDR3 sequence is 15 residues long. The CDR3 is CASSWRTGLQETQYF. CDR3 nucleotides: TGTGCCAGCAGCTGGCGGACAGGGCTCCAAGAGACCCAGTACTTC.

This chain uses TRBV10-3 with TRBJ1-3, with D unresolved. Trimming removed 0 bases from V and 0 bases from J, with 6 bases in between. The CDR3 has 15 residues. Looked up from germline, CDR1 is ENHRY and CDR2 is SYGVKD. For the CDR3, the DNA is TGTGCCATCAGTGAGTCCGGAGTCTCTGGAAACACCATATATTTT. This codes for CAISESGVSGNTIYF.

This clone was detected only once. The chain couples TRBV2 to TRBJ1-5, with 7 positions matching TRBD1. This CDR3 has 15 residues. The germline gives CDR1 SNHLY, CDR2 FYNNEI. V gave up 7 bases and J gave up 4 bases; unmatched junction bases: 10. The CDR3 spells CASNPGTAINQPQHF. The CDR3 nucleotides are TGTGCCAGCAACCCCGGGACAGCAATAAATCAGCCCCAGCATTTT. Variable domain in full (rest from reference TRBV2 and TRBJ1-5): EPEVTQTPSHQVTQMGQEVILRCVPISNHLYFYWYRQILGQKVEFLVSFYNNEISEKSEIFDDQFSVERPDGSNFTLKIRSTKLEDSAMYFCASNPGTAINQPQHFGDGTRLSIL.

CDR3 protein: CASTRGVAGELFF. CDR3 nucleotides: TGTGCCAGCACCCGGGGGGTAGCCGGGGAGCTGTTTTTT. This chain links TRBV2 with TRBJ2-2, with 7 positions matching TRBD2. Trimming at V came to 7 bases and at J to 6 bases, leaving 5 bases not matched to a gene. CDR1 SNHLY and CDR2 FYNNEI come from the germline V gene. The CDR3 length is 13 residues.

In this sample, this clone turned up a few times. This chain uses TRBV21-1 with TRBJ1-4; the table assigns TRBD1, which was not confirmed against the DNA. TRBV21-1 counts as a pseudogene. This CDR3 spans 17 amino acids. Here the CDR3 DNA reads TGTGCCAGCAGCAAAGCATACCAACAGGGGGCAAATGAAAAACTGTTTTTT. This codes for CASSKAYQQGANEKLFF.

This sequence joins TRBV9 and TRBJ2-1; 12 nucleotides align to TRBD2. The V gene's germline CDR1 is SGDLS and CDR2 YYNGEE. Trimming cost V 4 bases and J 5 bases; bases outside gene matches: 4. CDR3 length: 15 amino acids. The CDR3 region has the DNA TGTGCCAGCAGCACACGGACTAGCGGGAACAATGAGCAGTTCTTC. Amino acids: CASSTRTSGNNEQFF.

The chain employs TRBV5-4 and TRBJ1-2, with D unresolved. V lost 3 bases and J 3 bases, leaving 12 bases between the germline ends. The CDR3 has 14 residues. The germline V gene encodes CDR1 SGHNT and CDR2 YYREEE (reference sequence). CDR3 sequence: CASSSFREDYGYTF. The CDR3 nucleotides are TGTGCCAGCAGCTCCTTCCGGGAGGACTATGGCTACACCTTC.

The CDR3 reads CASSWDFYNEQFF. The CDR3 nucleotides read TGTGCCAGCAGTTGGGACTTCTACAATGAGCAGTTCTTC. The rearrangement links TRBV6-2 or TRBV6-3 to TRBJ2-1; TRBD2 is a possible D gene (6 bases). Per the germline V gene, CDR1 is MNHEY and CDR2 is SVGEGT. The CDR3 spans 13 residues. V was clipped by 4 bases and J by 3 bases, with 7 bases between them.

The gene calls are TRBV2 and TRBJ2-5, with D tentatively TRBD2 (6 bases). CDR1 and CDR2 (germline): SNHLY, FYNNEI. This CDR3 has 17 residues. The V end was cut by 6 bases, the J end by 2 bases, with 22 bases between. The CDR3 sequence: CASSGNGAVAGQETQYF. CDR3 bases: TGTGCCAGCAGCGGAAACGGGGCCGTCGCGGGACAAGAGACCCAGTACTTC. Full variable domain (outside the CDR3, taken from reference TRBV2 and TRBJ2-5): EPEVTQTPSHQVTQMGQEVILRCVPISNHLYFYWYRQILGQKVEFLVSFYNNEISEKSEIFDDQFSVERPDGSNFTLKIRSTKLEDSAMYFCASSGNGAVAGQETQYFGPGTRLLVL.

Comment on this clone: One junction end does not reproduce the germline sequence, and a read error may be involved. The gene calls are TRBV7-7 and TRBJ2-1; TRBD2 agrees at 7 bases. This CDR3 region has 15 residues. Germline-derived CDR1 and CDR2 are SSHAT and FNYEAQ (reference sequence). CDR3 in DNA: TGTGCTAGCAGCTTAGCGTTCGCGGGAGACAATGAGCAGTTCTTC. Translating gives CASSLAFAGDNEQFF.

The CDR3 region has the DNA TGTGCCACCATGGGAGGACATAATGAAAAACTGTTTTTT. The encoded protein is CATMGGHNEKLFF. This chain joins TRBV15 and TRBJ1-4; a weak D match, TRBD1 (5 bases). Germline V CDR1 and CDR2: LNHNV, YYDKDF (reference sequence). The V and J ends lost 7 bases and 4 bases respectively, with 10 bases between them. The length of the CDR3 is 13 residues.

This chain's CDR3 is CASSRLLSGANVLTF. The CDR3 DNA sequence: TGTGCCAGCAGCCGACTCCTCTCTGGGGCCAACGTCCTGACTTTC. V gene TRBV28 combines with J gene TRBJ2-6; D gene ambiguous. The ends were cut back, 6 bases at V and 0 bases at J, with 9 bases in the middle. The CDR3 spans 15 residues. Germline V gives CDR1 MDHEN, CDR2 SYDVKM.

V and J are TRBV6-6 and TRBJ1-5; TRBD1 might be the D (5 bases). V was trimmed by 6 bases and J by 7 bases, leaving 16 bases between them. This CDR3 is built from 14 residues. The germline gives CDR1 MNHNY, CDR2 SVGAGI (reference sequence). The CDR3 sequence is CASSSGGGGQPQHF. CDR3 bases: TGTGCCAGCAGCTCTGGCGGGGGAGGGCAGCCCCAGCATTTT.

V gene TRBV3-1 (or the pseudogene TRBV3-2) combines with J gene TRBJ2-1; D ambiguous. The CDR3 extends over 12 amino acids. Germline V CDR1 and CDR2: LGHDT, YNNKEL (reference sequence). V was clipped by 2 bases and J by 5 bases, with 4 bases between them. This CDR3 is CASSQSNNEQFF. CDR3 DNA: TGTGCCAGCAGCCAATCCAACAATGAGCAGTTCTTC.

The rearrangement joins TRBV4-2 to TRBJ1-1; no clear D. CDR1 is LGHNA, CDR2 YNFKEQ, per germline. This CDR3 has 13 residues. Trimming left V 2 bases short and J 2 bases short, with 6 bases between. The CDR3 sequence is CASSQLSNTEAFF. In nucleotides, the CDR3 is TGTGCCAGCAGCCAACTGAGCAACACTGAAGCTTTCTTT.

This chain connects TRBV16 to TRBJ1-1; D possibly corresponds to TRBD1 (6 bases). Between the trimmed V and J ends, which lost 0 bases and 8 bases, there was a span of 7 bases. The germline V gene has CDR1 KGHSY and CDR2 FQNENV. CDR3 length: 12 residues. CDR3 protein: CASSQSDREAFF. The CDR3 DNA reads TGTGCCAGCAGCCAATCGGACAGAGAAGCTTTCTTT.

In this sample, this clone turned up once. This chain connects TRBV6-6 to TRBJ2-7; 10 bases match TRBD2. This CDR3 is 14 amino acids long. Germline assignment: CDR1 MNHNY and CDR2 SVGAGI (reference sequence). The ends lost 6 bases at V and 2 bases at J; junction bases unmatched: 4. The CDR3 region has the DNA TGTGCCAGCAGAACTAGCGGGGCGACCTACGAGCAGTACTTC. Translation gives CASRTSGATYEQYF.

The rearrangement uses TRBV4-2 and TRBJ2-3; D unclear. Trimming shortened V by 1 base and J by 6 bases, and 11 bases separated the two germline ends. Per germline, CDR1 LGHNA and CDR2 YNFKEQ. This CDR3 contains 14 residues. The CDR3 sequence is CASSQVGVRDTQYF. For the CDR3, the DNA is TGTGCCAGCAGCCAAGTGGGCGTCAGGGATACGCAGTATTTT.

The rearrangement joins TRBV11-3 to TRBJ2-1; 10 bases line up with TRBD1. There are 19 residues in the CDR3. Germline CDR1 reads SGHNT; CDR2 reads YENEEA. V gave up 8 bases and J gave up 6 bases; unmatched junction bases: 22. The chain's CDR3 is CASGRLILPRDRGGNEQFF. The CDR3 DNA sequence: TGTGCCAGCGGGCGATTGATTCTTCCCCGGGACAGGGGTGGCAATGAGCAGTTCTTC.

Of note for this clone: One end of the junction varies from germline; a read error may be responsible. The identical CDR3 is also encoded by other nucleotide sequences in the sample. V gene TRBV7-3 combines with J gene TRBJ2-1; 7 positions agree with TRBD2. The CDR3 is 14 residues long. CDR1 is SGHTA and CDR2 is FQGTGA in the germline V gene. The CDR3 bases are TGCGCCAGCAGCTTCGGTGCGGGAGACAATGAGCAGTTCTTC. Amino acid sequence: CASSFGAGDNEQFF.

This rearrangement joins TRBV28 to TRBJ2-7, with TRBD2 matching 13 bases. The CDR3 spans 12 residues. The germline V gene has CDR1 MDHEN and CDR2 SYDVKM. CDR3 region: CASSSPGTSGIV. CDR3 bases: TGTGCCAGCAGTTCACCCGGGACTAGCGGGATTGTC.